This TCR beta chain came from a study of T cells expressing NK-cell markers. Across the whole study: The TCR beta repertoires originated in sorted CD3+CD56+NKG2C+, CD3+CD56+NKG2C- and CD3+CD56-NKG2C+ T cells.

TCRdb reprocessed the 5' RACE reads and reports one entry per CDR3 protein, with no DNA. The sample totals about 460,000 distinct CDR3 sequences; its top ten clones hold about 1.5%. Germline V gene lookup returns CDR1 LNHNV and CDR2 YYDKDF (reference sequence). This CDR3 has 16 amino acids. The chain recombines TRBV15 with TRBJ2-3; the D gene TCRdb calls, TRBD2, cannot be checked with no DNA. Sequencing was done on a sample of blood T cells: a sorted CD56 or NKG2C T cell subset, CD4+ or CD8+ T cells, or bulk PBMC T cells (not recorded which). The clonotype originates from a woman between 50 and 59 years old in good health. CDR3 in amino acids: CATSRDGGPSTDTQYF.